This T cell receptor (beta chain) was retrieved from a study of blood T cell repertoires in COVID-19. Study-wide background: Acute-phase and convalescent COVID-19 samples originated in the United States, Italy and Spain. From T cells, B-cell-depleted T cells, or PBMCs came the material, which was cDNA or gDNA.

By share, this clone ranks as medium-sized. With 3 bases removed from V and 7 bases from J, the gap between germline ends came to 10 bases. The CDR3 spans 13 residues. CDR1 and CDR2 from the germline V gene are DFQATT and SNEGSKA (reference sequence). The authors' processing: Scientists estimated how many nucleated cells there were by amplifying reference gene primers. This table comes from immunoSEQ multiplex PCR, and its TCRdb copy is limited to in-frame clones, with some not included. That table furnishes V, J and clone size, whereas the DNA furnished D and trimming. Of about 27,000 clones detected, approximately 70% appear once; the ten largest clones hold approximately 6.8%.

This TCR came from a man in his fifties or sixties with active or convalescent COVID-19. This chain links TRBV20-1 with TRBJ1-6; no clear D. Sequenced: peripheral blood. CDR3 residues: CSASSPENSPLHF. In DNA form, the CDR3 reads TGCAGTGCTAGTTCTCCAGAAAATTCACCCCTCCACTTT.